This TCR beta chain was found in a study of T cell responses to AZD1222 COVID-19 vaccine. Study-wide results and caveats: Among those given AZD1222, only 6 or 7 were seropositive at baseline.

TCRdb's table, derived via immunoSEQ multiplex PCR, lists solely in-frame clones and lacks some. The sample lists about 100,000 clones, around 87% occurring once. Concerning this clone: Its antigen is still unknown.

CDR1 is MDHEN and CDR2 is SYDVKM in the germline V gene. CDR3 length: 15 amino acids. V was clipped by 5 bases and J by 7 bases, with 18 bases between them. The receptor comes from an adult in good health. The chain has TRBV28 and TRBJ2-1, with D perhaps TRBD1 or TRBD2 (5 bases each). The source was peripheral blood, collected on day 0 of MenACWY control vaccination. The CDR3 sequence: CASSIPNLWGNEQFF. For the CDR3, the DNA is TGTGCCAGCAGTATCCCGAACCTCTGGGGGAATGAGCAGTTCTTC.